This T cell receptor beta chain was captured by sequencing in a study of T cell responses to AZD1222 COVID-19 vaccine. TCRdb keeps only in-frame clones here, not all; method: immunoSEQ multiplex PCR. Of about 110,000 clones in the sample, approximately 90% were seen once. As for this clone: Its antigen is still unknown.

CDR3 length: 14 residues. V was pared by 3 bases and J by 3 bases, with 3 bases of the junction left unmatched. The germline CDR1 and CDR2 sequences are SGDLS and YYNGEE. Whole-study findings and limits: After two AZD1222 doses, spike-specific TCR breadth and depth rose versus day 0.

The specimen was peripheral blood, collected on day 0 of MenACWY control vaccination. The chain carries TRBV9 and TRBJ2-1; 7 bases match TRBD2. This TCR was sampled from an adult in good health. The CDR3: CASSAGTNYNEQFF. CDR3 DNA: TGTGCCAGCAGCGCCGGGACTAACTACAATGAGCAGTTCTTC.